The clone carrying this T cell receptor beta chain was detected only a few times. This sample stems from a study of identical twins. TCRdb used MiXCR to reprocess the 5' RACE reads, holding one entry per CDR3 protein. Of more than 600,000 distinct CDR3 sequences listed, about 20% were seen once; the top ten hold under 15%. Germline V gene data show CDR1 as LGHNA and CDR2 as YSLEER. Trimming shortened V by 1 base and J by 5 bases, and 12 bases separated the two germline ends. This CDR3 spans 15 amino acids. These data were also reused for a study on T cells expressing NK-cell markers.

Source material: PBMCs. This TCR was recovered from a woman between 18 and 29 years old in good health. The chain couples TRBV4-3 to TRBJ2-1; D is unclear. CDR3 in amino acids: CASSQGLLLNNEQFF. The CDR3 DNA reads as TGCGCCAGCAGCCAAGGGTTGCTACTGAACAATGAGCAGTTCTTC.